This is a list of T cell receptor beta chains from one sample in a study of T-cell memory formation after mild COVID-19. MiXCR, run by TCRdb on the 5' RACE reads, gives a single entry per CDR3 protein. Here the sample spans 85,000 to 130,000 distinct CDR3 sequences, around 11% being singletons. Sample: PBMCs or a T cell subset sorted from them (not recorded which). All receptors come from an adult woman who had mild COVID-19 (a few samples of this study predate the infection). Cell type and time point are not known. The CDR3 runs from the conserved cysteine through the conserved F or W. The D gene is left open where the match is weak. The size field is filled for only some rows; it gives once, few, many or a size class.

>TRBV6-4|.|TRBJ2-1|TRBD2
CASSLGLAGLGSYNEQFF
TGTGCCAGCAGCTTGGGACTAGCGGGACTAGGGTCCTACAATGAGCAGTTCTTC
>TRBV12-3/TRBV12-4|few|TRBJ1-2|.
CASSFPSARGDGYTF
TGTGCCAGCAGTTTCCCCTCGGCCAGGGGTGATGGCTACACCTTC
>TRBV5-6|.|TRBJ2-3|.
CASSLSPGPRTDTQYF
TGTGCCAGCAGCTTGTCCCCGGGACCGCGCACAGATACGCAGTATTTT
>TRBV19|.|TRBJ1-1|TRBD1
CASGKTGATEAFF
TGTGCCAGCGGTAAGACAGGGGCCACTGAAGCTTTCTTT
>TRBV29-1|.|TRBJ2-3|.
CSVSDTQYF
TGCAGCGTTTCAGATACGCAGTATTTT
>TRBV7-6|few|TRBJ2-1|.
CASSTEGNEQFF
TGTGCCAGCAGCACCGAGGGGAATGAGCAGTTCTTC
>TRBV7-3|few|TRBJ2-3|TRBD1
CASSFQGAPDTQYF
TGTGCCAGCAGCTTCCAGGGGGCTCCAGATACGCAGTATTTT
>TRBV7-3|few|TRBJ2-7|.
CASSHTGPSYEQYF
TGTGCCAGCAGCCACACAGGGCCCTCCTACGAGCAGTACTTC
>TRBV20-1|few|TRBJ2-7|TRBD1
CSVPTGSYEQYF
TGCAGTGTTCCGACAGGGTCCTACGAGCAGTACTTC
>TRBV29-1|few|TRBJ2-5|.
CSVDYTSTAQYF
TGCAGCGTTGACTACACCAGCACGGCCCAGTACTTC
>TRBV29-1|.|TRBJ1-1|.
CSVNGGTNTEAFF
TGCAGCGTAAACGGAGGAACCAACACTGAAGCTTTCTTT
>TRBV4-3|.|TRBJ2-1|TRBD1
CASSQVLQGSYYNEQFF
TGCGCCAGCAGCCAAGTTTTACAGGGGAGTTACTACAATGAGCAGTTCTTC
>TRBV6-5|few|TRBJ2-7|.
CASRMRQASYEQYF
TGTGCCAGCAGAATGAGACAGGCCTCCTACGAGCAGTACTTC
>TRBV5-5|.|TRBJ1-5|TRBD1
CASSGWTGNSNQPQHF
TGTGCCAGCAGCGGCTGGACAGGGAATAGCAATCAGCCCCAGCATTTT
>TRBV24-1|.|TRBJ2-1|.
CATSDSGYNEQFF
TGTGCCACCAGTGATAGTGGGTACAATGAGCAGTTCTTC
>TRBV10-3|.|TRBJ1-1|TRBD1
CAIREGQTNTEAFF
TGTGCCATCAGGGAGGGACAGACTAACACTGAAGCTTTCTTT
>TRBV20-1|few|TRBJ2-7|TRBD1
CSFPGQGAYEQYF
TGCAGTTTCCCGGGACAGGGGGCATACGAGCAGTACTTC
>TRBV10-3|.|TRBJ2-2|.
CAISDPPDGTGELFF
TGTGCCATCAGTGATCCTCCTGACGGCACCGGGGAGCTGTTTTTT
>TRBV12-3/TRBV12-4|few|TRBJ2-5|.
CASRLDVGETQYF
TGTGCCAGCAGATTGGATGTGGGAGAGACCCAGTACTTC
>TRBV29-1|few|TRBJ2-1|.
CSVCAISYNEQFF
TGCAGCGTTTGCGCCATCTCCTACAATGAGCAGTTCTTC
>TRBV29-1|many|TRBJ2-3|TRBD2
CSATELAGMSDTQYF
TGCAGCGCCACCGAACTAGCGGGAATGTCAGATACGCAGTATTTT